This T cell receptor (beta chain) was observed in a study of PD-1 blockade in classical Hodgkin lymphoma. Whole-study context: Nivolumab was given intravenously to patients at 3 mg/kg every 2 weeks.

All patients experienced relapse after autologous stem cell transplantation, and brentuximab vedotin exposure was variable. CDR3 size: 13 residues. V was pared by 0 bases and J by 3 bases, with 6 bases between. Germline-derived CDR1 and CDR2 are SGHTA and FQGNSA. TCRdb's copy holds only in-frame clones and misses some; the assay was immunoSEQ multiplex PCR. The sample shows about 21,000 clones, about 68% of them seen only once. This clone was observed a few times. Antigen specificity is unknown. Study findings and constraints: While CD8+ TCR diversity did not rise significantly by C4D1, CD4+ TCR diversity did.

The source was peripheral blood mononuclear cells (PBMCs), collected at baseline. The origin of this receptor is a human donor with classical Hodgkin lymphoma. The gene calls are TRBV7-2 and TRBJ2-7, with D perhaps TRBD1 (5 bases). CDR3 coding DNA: TGTGCCAGCAGCTTAGCAGGGGACTACGAGCAGTACTTC. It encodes CASSLAGDYEQYF.